This TCR beta chain was recovered during a study of technical replicates of blood from several donors. Deletions cut 5 bases from V and 4 bases from J, with 11 bases between. The germline CDR1 and CDR2 sequences are SEHNR and FQNEAQ (reference sequence). The CDR3 extends over 13 amino acids. TCRdb's copy holds only in-frame clones and misses some; the assay was immunoSEQ multiplex PCR. The profile shows some 64,000 clones, around 85% of them singletons. Sample: PBMCs. This clonotype was obtained from a human donor in good health. Some clones in this sample may be carry-over from other donors' samples. This chain joins TRBV7-9 and TRBJ1-1; TRBD1 is a possible D gene (5 bases). DNA of the CDR3: TGTGCCAGCAGCAGCCAGGGTGGCACTGAAGCTTTCTTT. Translated: CASSSQGGTEAFF. The complete variable domain, with remaining parts taken from reference TRBV7-9 and TRBJ1-1, reads DTGVSQNPRHKITKRGQNVTFRCDPISEHNRLYWYRQTLGQGPEFLTYFQNEAQLEKSRLLSDRFSAERPKGSFSTLEIQRTEQGDSAMYLCASSSQGGTEAFFGQGTRLTVV.